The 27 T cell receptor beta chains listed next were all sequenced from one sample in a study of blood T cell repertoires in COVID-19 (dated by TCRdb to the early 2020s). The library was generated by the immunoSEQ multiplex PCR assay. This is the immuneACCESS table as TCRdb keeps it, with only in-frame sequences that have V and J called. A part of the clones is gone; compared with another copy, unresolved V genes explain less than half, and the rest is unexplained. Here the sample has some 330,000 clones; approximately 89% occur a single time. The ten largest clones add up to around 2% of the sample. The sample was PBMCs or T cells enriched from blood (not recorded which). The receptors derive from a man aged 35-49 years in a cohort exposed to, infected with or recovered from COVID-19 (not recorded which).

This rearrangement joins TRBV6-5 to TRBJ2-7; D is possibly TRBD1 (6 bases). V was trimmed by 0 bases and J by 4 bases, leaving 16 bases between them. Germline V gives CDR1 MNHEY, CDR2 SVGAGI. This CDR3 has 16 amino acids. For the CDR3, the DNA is TGTGCCAGCAGTTACTCCGTCGCAGGGGAGCTATACGAGCAGTACTTC. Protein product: CASSYSVAGELYEQYF.

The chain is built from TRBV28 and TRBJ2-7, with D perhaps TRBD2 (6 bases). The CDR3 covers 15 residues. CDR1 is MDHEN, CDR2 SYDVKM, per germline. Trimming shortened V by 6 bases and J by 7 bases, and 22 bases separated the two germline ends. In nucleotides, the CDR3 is TGTGCCAGCAGCCCAGAGCGGGCCCCTCGGGGAGAGCAGTACTTC. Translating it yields CASSPERAPRGEQYF.

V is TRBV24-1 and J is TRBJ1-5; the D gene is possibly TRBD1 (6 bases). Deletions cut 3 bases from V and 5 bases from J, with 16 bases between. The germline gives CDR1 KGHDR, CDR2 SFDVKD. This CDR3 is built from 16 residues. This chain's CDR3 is CATSDLGQGCDQPQHF. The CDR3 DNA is TGTGCCACCAGTGATCTCGGCCAGGGGTGCGATCAGCCCCAGCATTTT.

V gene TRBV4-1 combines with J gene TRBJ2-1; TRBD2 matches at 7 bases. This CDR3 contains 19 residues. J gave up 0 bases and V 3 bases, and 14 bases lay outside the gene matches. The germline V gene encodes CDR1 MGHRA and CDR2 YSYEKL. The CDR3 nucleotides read TGCGCCAGCAGCCAGGAAGGCCGAGGGGCTAGCGGCTCCTACAATGAGCAGTTCTTC. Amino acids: CASSQEGRGASGSYNEQFF.

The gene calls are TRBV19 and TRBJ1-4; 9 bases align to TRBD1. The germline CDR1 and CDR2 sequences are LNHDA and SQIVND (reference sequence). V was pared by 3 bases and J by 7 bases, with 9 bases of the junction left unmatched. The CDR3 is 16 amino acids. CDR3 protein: CASSMGQGKVVEKLFF. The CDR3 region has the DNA TGTGCCAGTAGTATGGGACAGGGAAAGGTGGTTGAAAAACTGTTTTTT. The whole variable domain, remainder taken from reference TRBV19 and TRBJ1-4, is DGGITQSPKYLFRKEGQNVTLSCEQNLNHDAMYWYRQDPGQGLRLIYYSQIVNDFQKGDIAEGYSVSREKKESFPLTVTSAQKNPTAFYLCASSMGQGKVVEKLFFGSGTQLSVL.

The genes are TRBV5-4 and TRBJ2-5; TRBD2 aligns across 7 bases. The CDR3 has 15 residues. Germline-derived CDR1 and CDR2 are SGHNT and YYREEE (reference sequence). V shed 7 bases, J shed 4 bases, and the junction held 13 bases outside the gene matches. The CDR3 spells CASSAVGREAETQYF. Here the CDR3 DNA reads TGTGCCAGCTCCGCCGTGGGGAGGGAGGCAGAGACCCAGTACTTC.

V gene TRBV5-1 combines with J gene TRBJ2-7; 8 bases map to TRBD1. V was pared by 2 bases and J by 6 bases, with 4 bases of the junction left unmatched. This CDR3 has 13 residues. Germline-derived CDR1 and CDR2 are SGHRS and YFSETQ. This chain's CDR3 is CASSLWTGSEQYF. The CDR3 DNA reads TGCGCCAGCAGCTTATGGACAGGGAGCGAGCAGTACTTC.

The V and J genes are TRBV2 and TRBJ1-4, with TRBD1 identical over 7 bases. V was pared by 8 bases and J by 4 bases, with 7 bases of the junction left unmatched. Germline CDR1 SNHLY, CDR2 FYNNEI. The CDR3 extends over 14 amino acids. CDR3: CASGKGADNEKLFF. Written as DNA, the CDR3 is TGTGCCAGCGGGAAGGGGGCTGATAATGAAAAACTGTTTTTT.

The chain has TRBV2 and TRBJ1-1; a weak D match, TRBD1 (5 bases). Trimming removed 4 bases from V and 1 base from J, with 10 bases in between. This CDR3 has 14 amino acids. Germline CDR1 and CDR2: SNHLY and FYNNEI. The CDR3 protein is CASSAQVGNTEAFF. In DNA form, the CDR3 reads TGTGCCAGCAGTGCACAGGTCGGGAACACTGAAGCTTTCTTT.

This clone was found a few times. The CDR3 region has the DNA TGTGCCAGCAGCATGACAGGGCGTCCCTATGGCTACACCTTC. It is translated as CASSMTGRPYGYTF. The genes are TRBV28 and TRBJ1-2, with 7 bases identical to TRBD1. Germline V CDR1 and CDR2: MDHEN, SYDVKM. V shed 6 bases and J 4 bases; nucleotides not matched to a gene: 8. The CDR3 extends over 14 amino acids.

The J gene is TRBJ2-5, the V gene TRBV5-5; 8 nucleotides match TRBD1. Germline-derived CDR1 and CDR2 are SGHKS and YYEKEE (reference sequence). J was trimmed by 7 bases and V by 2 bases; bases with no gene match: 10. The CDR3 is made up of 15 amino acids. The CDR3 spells CASSFKPDREGTQYF. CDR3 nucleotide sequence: TGTGCCAGCAGCTTCAAACCGGACAGGGAAGGGACCCAGTACTTC.

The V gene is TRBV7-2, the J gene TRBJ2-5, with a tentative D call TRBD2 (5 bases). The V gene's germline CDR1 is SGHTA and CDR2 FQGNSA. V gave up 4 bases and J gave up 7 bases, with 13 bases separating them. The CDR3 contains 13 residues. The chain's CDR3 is CASSSLDVGTQYF. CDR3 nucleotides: TGTGCCAGCAGCTCACTAGATGTAGGGACCCAGTACTTC.

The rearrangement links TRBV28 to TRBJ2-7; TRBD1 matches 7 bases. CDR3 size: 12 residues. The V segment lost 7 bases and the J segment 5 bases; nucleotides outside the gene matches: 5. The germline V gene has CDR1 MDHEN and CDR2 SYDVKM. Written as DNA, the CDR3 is TGTGCCAGCAAGACAGGGATCAACGAGCAGTACTTC. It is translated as CASKTGINEQYF.

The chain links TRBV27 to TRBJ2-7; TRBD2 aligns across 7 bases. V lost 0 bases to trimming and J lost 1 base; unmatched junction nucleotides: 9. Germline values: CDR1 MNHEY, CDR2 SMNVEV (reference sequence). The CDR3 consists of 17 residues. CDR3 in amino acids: CASSLSIGASGSYEQYF. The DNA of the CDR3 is TGTGCCAGCAGTTTATCTATTGGGGCTAGCGGTTCCTACGAGCAGTACTTC.

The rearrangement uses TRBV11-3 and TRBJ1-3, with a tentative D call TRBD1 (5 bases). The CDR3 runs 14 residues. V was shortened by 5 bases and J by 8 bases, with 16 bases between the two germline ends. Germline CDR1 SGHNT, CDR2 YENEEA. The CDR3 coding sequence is TGTGCCAGCAGCCAGACGGATACGGGGGACACCATATATTTT. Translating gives CASSQTDTGDTIYF.

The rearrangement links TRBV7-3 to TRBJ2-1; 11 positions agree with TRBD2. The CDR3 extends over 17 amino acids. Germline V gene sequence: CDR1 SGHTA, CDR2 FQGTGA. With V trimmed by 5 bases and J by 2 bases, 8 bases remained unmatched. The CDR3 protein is CASSLTSGSPPYNEQFF. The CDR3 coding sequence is TGTGCCAGCAGCCTTACTAGCGGGAGTCCCCCCTACAATGAGCAGTTCTTC.

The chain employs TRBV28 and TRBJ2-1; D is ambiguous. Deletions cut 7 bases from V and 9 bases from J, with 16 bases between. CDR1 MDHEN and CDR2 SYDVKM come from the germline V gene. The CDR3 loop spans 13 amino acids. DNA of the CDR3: TGTGCCAGCATGACCCCGAGTTGGAGTGAGCAGTTCTTC. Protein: CASMTPSWSEQFF.

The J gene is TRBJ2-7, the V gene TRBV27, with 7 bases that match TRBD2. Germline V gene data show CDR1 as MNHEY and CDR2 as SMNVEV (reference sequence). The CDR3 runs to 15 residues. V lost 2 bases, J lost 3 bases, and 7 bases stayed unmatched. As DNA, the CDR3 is TGTGCCAGCAGTTTAGGGGGGGGGTTAGACTACGAGCAGTACTTC. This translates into CASSLGGGLDYEQYF.

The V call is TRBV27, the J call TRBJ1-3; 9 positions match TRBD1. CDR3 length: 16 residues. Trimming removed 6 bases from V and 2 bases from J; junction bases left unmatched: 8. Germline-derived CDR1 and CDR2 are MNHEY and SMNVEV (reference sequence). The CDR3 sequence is CASSLQGAGAGNTIYF. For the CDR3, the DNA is TGTGCCAGCAGCCTACAGGGGGCCGGGGCTGGAAACACCATATATTTT.

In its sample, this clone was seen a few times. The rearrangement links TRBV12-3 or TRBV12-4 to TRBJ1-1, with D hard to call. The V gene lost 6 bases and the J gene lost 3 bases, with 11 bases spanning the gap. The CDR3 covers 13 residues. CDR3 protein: CASRQRQDTEAFF. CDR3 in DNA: TGTGCCAGCAGACAAAGACAAGACACTGAAGCTTTCTTT.

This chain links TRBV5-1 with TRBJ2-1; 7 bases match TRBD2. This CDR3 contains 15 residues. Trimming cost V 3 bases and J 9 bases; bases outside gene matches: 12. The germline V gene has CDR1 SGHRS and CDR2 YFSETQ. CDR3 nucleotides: TGCGCCAGCAGCTACGGGACTACCATGGAGGGTGAGCAGTTCTTC. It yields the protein CASSYGTTMEGEQFF.

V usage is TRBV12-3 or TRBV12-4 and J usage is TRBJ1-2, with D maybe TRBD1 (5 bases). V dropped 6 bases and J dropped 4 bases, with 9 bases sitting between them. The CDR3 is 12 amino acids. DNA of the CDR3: TGTGCCAGCAGGTCGACAGTCTATGGCTACACCTTC. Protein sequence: CASRSTVYGYTF.

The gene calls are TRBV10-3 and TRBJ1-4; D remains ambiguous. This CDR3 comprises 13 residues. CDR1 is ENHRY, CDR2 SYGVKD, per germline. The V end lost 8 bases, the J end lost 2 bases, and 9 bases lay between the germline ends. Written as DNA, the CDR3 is TGTGCCATCGGTGGGGAGACTAATGAAAAACTGTTTTTT. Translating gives CAIGGETNEKLFF.

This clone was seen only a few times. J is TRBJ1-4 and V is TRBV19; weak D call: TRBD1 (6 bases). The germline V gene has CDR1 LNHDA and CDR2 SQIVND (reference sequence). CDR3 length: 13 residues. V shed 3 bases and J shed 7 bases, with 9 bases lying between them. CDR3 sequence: CASSIQGSEKLFF. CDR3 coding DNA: TGTGCCAGTAGTATCCAGGGGAGTGAAAAACTGTTTTTT.

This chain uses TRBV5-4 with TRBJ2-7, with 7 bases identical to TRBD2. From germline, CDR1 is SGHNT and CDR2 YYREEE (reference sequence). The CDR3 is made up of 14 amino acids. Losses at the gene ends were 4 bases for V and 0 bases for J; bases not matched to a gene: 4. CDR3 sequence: CASSPSGFSYEQYF. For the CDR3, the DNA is TGTGCCAGCAGCCCTAGCGGTTTCTCCTACGAGCAGTACTTC.

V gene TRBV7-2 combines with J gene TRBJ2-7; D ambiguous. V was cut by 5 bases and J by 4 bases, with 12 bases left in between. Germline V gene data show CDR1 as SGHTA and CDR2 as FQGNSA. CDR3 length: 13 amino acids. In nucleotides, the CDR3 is TGTGCCAGCAGCACTAAGACTGCTTACGAGCAGTACTTC. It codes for CASSTKTAYEQYF.

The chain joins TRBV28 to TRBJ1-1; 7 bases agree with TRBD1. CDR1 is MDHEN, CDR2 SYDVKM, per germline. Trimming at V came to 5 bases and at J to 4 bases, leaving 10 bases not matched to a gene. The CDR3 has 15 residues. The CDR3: CASSITGAMGTEAFF. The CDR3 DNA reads TGTGCCAGCAGTATCACAGGGGCCATGGGCACTGAAGCTTTCTTT.